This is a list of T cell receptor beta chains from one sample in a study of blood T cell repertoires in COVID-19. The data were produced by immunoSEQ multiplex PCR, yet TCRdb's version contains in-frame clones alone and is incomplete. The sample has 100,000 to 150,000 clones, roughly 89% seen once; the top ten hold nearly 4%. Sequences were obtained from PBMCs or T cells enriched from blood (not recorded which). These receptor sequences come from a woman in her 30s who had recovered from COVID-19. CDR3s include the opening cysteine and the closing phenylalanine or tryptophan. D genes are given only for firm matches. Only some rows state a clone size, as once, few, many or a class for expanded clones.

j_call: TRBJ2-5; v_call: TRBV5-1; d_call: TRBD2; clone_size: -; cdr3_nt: TGCGCCAGCAGCTTGGGAAGGGGGTTAGCGGGAGGCACCCAAGAGACCCAGTACTTC; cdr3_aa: CASSLGRGLAGGTQETQYF
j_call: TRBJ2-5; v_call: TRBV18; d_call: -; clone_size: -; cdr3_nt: TGTGCCAGCTCACCACTTAGTTCCCAGGGACAAGAGACCCAGTACTTC; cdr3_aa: CASSPLSSQGQETQYF
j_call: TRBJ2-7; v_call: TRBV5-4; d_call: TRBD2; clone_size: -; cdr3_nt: TGTGCCAGCAGCACTGCGGGACTAGCGGGAAGGTCCTACGAGCAGTACTTC; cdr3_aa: CASSTAGLAGRSYEQYF
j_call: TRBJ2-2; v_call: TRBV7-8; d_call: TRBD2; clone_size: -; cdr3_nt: TGTGCCAGCAGCTTAGTGGGACTAGCGGGAGGATGGACCGGGGAGCTGTTTTTT; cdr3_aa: CASSLVGLAGGWTGELFF
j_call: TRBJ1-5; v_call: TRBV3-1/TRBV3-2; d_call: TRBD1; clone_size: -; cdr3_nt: TGTGCCAGCAGCCAAGGAACCGGGACAGGGATCCTAAATCAGCCCCAGCATTTT; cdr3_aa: CASSQGTGTGILNQPQHF
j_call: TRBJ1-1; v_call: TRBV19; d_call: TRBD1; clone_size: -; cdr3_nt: TGTGCCAGTAGTATAGCCCACAGGGGTCGGAACACTGAAGCTTTCTTT; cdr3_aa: CASSIAHRGRNTEAFF
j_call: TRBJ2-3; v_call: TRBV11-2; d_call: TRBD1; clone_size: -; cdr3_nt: TGTGCCAGCAGCTCGACCCCCAGGGGGCGTGTAGATACGCAGTATTTT; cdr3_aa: CASSSTPRGRVDTQYF
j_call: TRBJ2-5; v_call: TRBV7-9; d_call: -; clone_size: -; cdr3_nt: TGTGCCAGCAGCTTAGAGGGTAGCGGCGTGACCCAGTACTTC; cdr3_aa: CASSLEGSGVTQYF
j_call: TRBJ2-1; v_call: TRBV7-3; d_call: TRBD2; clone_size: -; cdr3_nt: TGTGCCAGCAGCCACGGACTAGCGGATTACAATGAGCAGTTCTTC; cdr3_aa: CASSHGLADYNEQFF
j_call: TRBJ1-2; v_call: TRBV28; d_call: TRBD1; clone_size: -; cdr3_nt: TGTGCCAGCAGCCTAGGGACCGGACAGGACTATGGCTACACCTTC; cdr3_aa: CASSLGTGQDYGYTF
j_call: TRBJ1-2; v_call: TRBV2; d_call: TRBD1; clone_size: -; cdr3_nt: TGTGCCAGCATGGGGGACAGGGCAAAAGGAGCAGGCTACACCTTC; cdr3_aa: CASMGDRAKGAGYTF
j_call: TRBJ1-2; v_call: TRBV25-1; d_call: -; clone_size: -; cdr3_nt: TGTGCCAGCAGTTCGGGGGGCGGAGGCTACACCTTC; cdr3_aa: CASSSGGGGYTF
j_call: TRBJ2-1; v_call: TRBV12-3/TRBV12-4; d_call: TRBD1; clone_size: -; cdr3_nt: TGTGCCACCGCGAAGGACAGGGCCTATGAGCAGTTCTTC; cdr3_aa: CATAKDRAYEQFF
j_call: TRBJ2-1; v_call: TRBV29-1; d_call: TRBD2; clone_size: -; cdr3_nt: TGCAGCGTTGCGGGTAGCGGGAATGAGCAGTTCTTC; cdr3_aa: CSVAGSGNEQFF
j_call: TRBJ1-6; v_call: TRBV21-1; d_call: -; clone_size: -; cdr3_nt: TGTGCCAGCAGCAACCAACGGATTGATCAGGATTCACCCCTCCACTTT; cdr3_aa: CASSNQRIDQDSPLHF
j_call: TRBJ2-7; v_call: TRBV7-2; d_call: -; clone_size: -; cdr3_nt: TGTGCCAGCAGGCTAGGGTCGGGAAATGCCTACGAGCAGTACTTC; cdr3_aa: CASRLGSGNAYEQYF
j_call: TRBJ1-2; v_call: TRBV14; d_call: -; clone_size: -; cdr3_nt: TGTGCCAGCAGCCAAGATCTAGGCTTTAATGGCTACACCTTC; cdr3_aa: CASSQDLGFNGYTF
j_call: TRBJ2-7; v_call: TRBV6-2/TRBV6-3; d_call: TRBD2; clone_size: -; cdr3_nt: TGTGCCAGCAGCTCATGGGCGGGAGAGTACGAGCAGTACTTC; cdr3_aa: CASSSWAGEYEQYF
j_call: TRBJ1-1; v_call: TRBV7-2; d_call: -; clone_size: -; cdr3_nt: TGTGCCAGCAGCCCTACACGGAGCTTGAACACTGAAGCTTTCTTT; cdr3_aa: CASSPTRSLNTEAFF
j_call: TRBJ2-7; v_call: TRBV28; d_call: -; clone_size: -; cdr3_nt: TGTGCCAGCCGCCCAAGGGGGGGATCGGCGTACGAGCAGTACTTC; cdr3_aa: CASRPRGGSAYEQYF
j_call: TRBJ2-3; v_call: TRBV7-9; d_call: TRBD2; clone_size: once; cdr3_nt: TGTGCCAGCAGCTTATTTCCTAGCGGGAGGGCAACAGATACGCAGTATTTT; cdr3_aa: CASSLFPSGRATDTQYF
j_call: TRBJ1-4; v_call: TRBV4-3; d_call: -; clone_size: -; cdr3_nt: TGCGCCAGCAGCCAAGATGCGGCGGAGAATGAAAAACTGTTTTTT; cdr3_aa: CASSQDAAENEKLFF
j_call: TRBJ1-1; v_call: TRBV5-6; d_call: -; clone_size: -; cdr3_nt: TGTGCCAGCAGCCTAGTGTCAAACACTGAAGCTTTCTTT; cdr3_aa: CASSLVSNTEAFF
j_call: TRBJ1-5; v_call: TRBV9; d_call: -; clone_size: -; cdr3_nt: TGTGCCAGCAGCCCGGGAGATATTAGCAATCAGCCCCAGCATTTT; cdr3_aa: CASSPGDISNQPQHF
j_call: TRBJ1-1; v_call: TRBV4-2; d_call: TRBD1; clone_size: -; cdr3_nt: TGTGCCAGCAGCCAAGACCTCGACAGGGGGCAAACTGAAGCTTTCTTT; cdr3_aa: CASSQDLDRGQTEAFF
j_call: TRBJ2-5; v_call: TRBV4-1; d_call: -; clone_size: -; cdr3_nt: TGCGCCAGCAGCCAACGCAGGGGAACGGGAGAGACCCAGTACTTC; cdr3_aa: CASSQRRGTGETQYF
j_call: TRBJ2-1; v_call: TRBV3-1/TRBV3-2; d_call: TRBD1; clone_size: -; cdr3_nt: TGTGCCAGCAGCCAAGACAGGGGGCCCTACAATGAGCAGTTCTTC; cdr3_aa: CASSQDRGPYNEQFF
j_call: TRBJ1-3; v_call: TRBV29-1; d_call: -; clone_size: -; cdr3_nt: TGCAGCGTTCGTTTGAACGGGTCACCTGGAAACACCATATATTTT; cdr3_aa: CSVRLNGSPGNTIYF
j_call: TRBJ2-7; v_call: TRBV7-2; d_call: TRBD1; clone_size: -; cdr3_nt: TGTGCCAGCAGCTTAGCGGTTGGGACAGGGTCCTACGAGCAGTACTTC; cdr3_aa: CASSLAVGTGSYEQYF
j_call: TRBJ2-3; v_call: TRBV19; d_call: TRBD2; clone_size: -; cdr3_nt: TGTGCCAGTACCCCTGACCTAGCGGGAGGAAGGGATACGCAGTATTTT; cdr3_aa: CASTPDLAGGRDTQYF
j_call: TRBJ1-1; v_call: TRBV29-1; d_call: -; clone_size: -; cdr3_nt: TGCAGCGTCGCCCAGGGGTCGGCTGAAGCTTTCTTT; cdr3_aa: CSVAQGSAEAFF
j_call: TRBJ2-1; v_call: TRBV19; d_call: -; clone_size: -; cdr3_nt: TGTGCCAGTAGTGCGGCCGAACCCAATAATGAGCAGTTCTTC; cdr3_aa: CASSAAEPNNEQFF
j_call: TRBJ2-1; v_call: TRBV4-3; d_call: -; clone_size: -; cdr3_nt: TGCGCCAGCAGGGGGAGCGGCAATGAGCAGTTCTTC; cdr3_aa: CASRGSGNEQFF